Listed below are T cell receptor beta chains from one sample, sequenced in a study of T cells in Graves' hyperthyroidism and ophthalmopathy. TCRdb ran MiXCR on the multiplex PCR reads and lists one entry per CDR3 protein. The repertoire has 300,000 or so distinct CDR3 sequences, about 15% of them found once; the top ten carry less than 70%. The specimen sequenced was blood. The receptors were sampled from a woman aged 60-75 years with Graves' ophthalmopathy. CDR3s leave out the opening cysteine and the closing phenylalanine or tryptophan. A D gene is named only where the DNA matches it firmly. A row's size may be missing; if present it is once, few, many or a size class.

TRBJ1-4 | . | TRBV7-3 | many | ASSPGQNEKLF
TRBJ2-5 | . | TRBV6-1 | many | ASSERLDQTQY
TRBJ2-2 | . | TRBV20-1 | many | SARAEGKRELF
TRBJ2-3 | . | TRBV12-3/TRBV12-4 | many | ASRGWGLTQY
TRBJ2-5 | TRBD2 | TRBV7-2 | many | ASSLELASYQETQY
TRBJ2-2 | . | TRBV6-4 | few | ASRLQLNTGELF
TRBJ2-5 | . | TRBV7-9 | many | ASSLALKETQY
TRBJ2-7 | . | TRBV20-1 | many | SARVSREYEQY
TRBJ2-4 | TRBD1 | TRBV7-8 | few | ASGAPTGGENIQY
TRBJ2-5 | . | TRBV11-2 | . | ASSRGANNQETQY
TRBJ2-7 | . | TRBV6-5 | . | ASSHSGDEQY
TRBJ1-2 | . | TRBV7-9 | few | ASSFRDGTINYGYT
TRBJ1-2 | TRBD1 | TRBV20-1 | . | SARDRGAGGYT
TRBJ1-2 | . | TRBV5-6 | many | ASSLGLDSYGYT
TRBJ2-4 | . | TRBV28 | many | ASSLSGGAKNIQY
TRBJ2-1 | . | TRBV4-2 | . | ASSQDQVAGMQF
TRBJ2-1 | . | TRBV28 | many | ASKSGGTEQF
TRBJ2-7 | . | TRBV7-2 | many | ASSSSIRYEQY
TRBJ2-7 | . | TRBV3-1 | many | ASSRFRTTYYEQY
TRBJ2-6 | TRBD1 | TRBV11-2 | many | ASSSGQAGANVLT
TRBJ1-5 | TRBD1 | TRBV20-1 | many | SARDPDGQVNQPQH
TRBJ1-1 | . | TRBV7-2 | . | AGSTQANTEAF
TRBJ2-7 | TRBD2 | TRBV5-1 | . | ASSGTSYHEQY
TRBJ1-2 | . | TRBV10-3 | few | AISESADSNYGYT
TRBJ2-7 | TRBD2 | TRBV12-3/TRBV12-4 | few | ASTRGGPYEQY
TRBJ1-6 | TRBD1 | TRBV20-1 | few | SARWTGRGSPLH
TRBJ1-5 | TRBD1 | TRBV6-2/TRBV6-3 | . | ASTGTGGWQPQH
TRBJ2-7 | . | TRBV9 | once | ASSATLWGSSYEQY
TRBJ1-4 | TRBD1 | TRBV28 | few | ASSPRNRGMSEKLF
TRBJ1-1 | . | TRBV13 | many | ASTNVAEAF
TRBJ2-3 | . | TRBV20-1 | . | SARVPFGPDTQY
TRBJ1-1 | . | TRBV5-1 | once | ASSLEPLTGGTEAF
TRBJ1-1 | . | TRBV6-1 | . | ASSYTREGTEAF
TRBJ2-3 | TRBD1 | TRBV4-3 | many | ASSQAKDPRGDTQY
TRBJ2-1 | TRBD1 | TRBV5-1 | . | ASSSGTGATEQF
TRBJ2-7 | TRBD1 | TRBV27 | many | ATQRTGVGEQY
TRBJ1-5 | TRBD1 | TRBV28 | many | ASSSSGTGGPQPQH
TRBJ2-1 | . | TRBV2 | many | ASSAGTYNEQF
TRBJ2-7 | . | TRBV4-1 | . | ASSQGSSPGYEQY
TRBJ1-1 | TRBD1 | TRBV5-4 | few | ASSRRTGGFSEAF
TRBJ1-5 | . | TRBV6-1 | . | ASSTDRQNQPQH
TRBJ1-1 | . | TRBV28 | many | ASSFGRANTEAF
TRBJ2-1 | TRBD2 | TRBV11-2 | many | ASSSTSGYNEQF
TRBJ2-3 | TRBD2 | TRBV6-1 | few | ASSEEYWTSGKTDTQY
TRBJ2-1 | . | TRBV7-9 | . | ASSTIGGDDGSEQF
TRBJ2-7 | . | TRBV7-2 | many | ASSRRPSSGVSEQY
TRBJ2-7 | . | TRBV4-3 | many | ASSQDSGTYEQY
TRBJ2-7 | . | TRBV24-1 | . | ATSGLPSYEQY
TRBJ2-3 | TRBD2 | TRBV2 | . | ASNSGASTDTQY